This TCR beta chain derives from a study of cytomegalovirus exposure and HLA in healthy donors listed by TCRdb under 2017. Looking at the study overall: According to a later analysis, the approximately 130 validation repertoires were produced on the same platform as the 666 repertoires of the first cohort. In addition to the first cohort of about 650 subjects, a separate validation cohort of approximately 130 different subjects was used. The study combined high-throughput TCR immunosequencing, statistical association of individual TCRs with disease status, and machine learning to predict cytomegalovirus infection status. The aim of the study was to test whether cataloging public T cell receptors could identify signatures of past pathogen exposure. Broad study findings and their caveats: The classifier was reported to diagnose cytomegalovirus status with high specificity and sensitivity in both the original cohort and the validation cohort. A later analysis found that TCRs clustered in the first cohort also tended to co-occur in the 120 validation repertoires, with approximately 95% of cluster scores above 0. Most TCR sequences were seen in very few donors, while some public TCRs were found in many individuals. The study gave a list of about 150 TCR beta chains associated with cytomegalovirus. A few of the identified cytomegalovirus-associated TCR beta chains were confirmed in vitro to be specific for cytomegalovirus antigens. It was suggested by the authors that the approach could potentially be generalized to other disease states and immunological phenotypes. All 120 or so repertoires were used to score co-occurrence in the validation cohort in a later analysis, because that analysis had no HLA typing for the cohort.

The donors belonged to the validation cohort of over a hundred subjects, which was separate from the approximately 680-subject first cohort. Comments on this clone: Its target antigen remains unknown. No qualities accompany the bases; no much larger clone lies one base away.

From a lookup of the germline V gene (reference sequence), CDR1 and CDR2 are MNHEY and SMNVEV. The CDR3 contains 14 residues, cysteine and phenylalanine counted. CDR3 DNA only is kept here, 42 bases in frame from base 1. Trimming takes 3 bases from V and 0 bases from J, and the germline ends sit 8 bases apart. The method behind the library was the immunoSEQ multiplex PCR assay. As for the original processing: A statistical classification framework was built to diagnose cytomegalovirus status from the catalog of TCR beta chain sequences. What TCRdb holds here is the immuneACCESS table cut down to in-frame rearrangements. Part of the clones is not present; checked against another copy, under half of the missing clones reflect an unresolved V gene, and the others are unexplained. V, J and clone size are taken as reported in that table, and D and trimming were inferred from the DNA itself. Present in this sample are about 350,000 clones, about 85% of which were seen just once. Over 1% of the sample rests with the top ten.

The chain joins TRBV27 to TRBJ1-1, with the D gene not clear enough to name. Source material: PBMCs. The origin of this receptor is a woman in her twenties or thirties in good health and CMV-seropositive. The nucleotides are TGTGCCAGCAGTTTCCACCCATTGAACACTGAAGCTTTCTTT. This codes for CASSFHPLNTEAFF.